This T cell receptor (beta chain) emerged from a study of cytomegalovirus exposure and HLA in healthy donors. Study-level information: Earlier findings included about 120 million unique TCR beta sequences obtained from 170 million or so T cells. A preliminary data release comprised 91 million or so unique TCRs obtained from HLA-typed donors.

Points from the study as a whole: Immune exposure information comprised only CMV serostatus. Segments of the TCR beta V type were, in most cases, productive about 87% or about 30% of the time in an earlier analysis.

About this clone: Antigen: not known.

This CDR3 contains 15 residues. V lost 0 bases and J lost 6, with 13 bases in between. The germline gives CDR1 SGDLS, CDR2 YYNGEE. Both 60 Vbeta primers and 13 Jbeta primers went into the PCR. TCRdb's copy holds only in-frame clones and misses some; the assay was immunoSEQ multiplex PCR. The profile shows over 150,000 clones, about 75% of them singletons. The sequenced material came from PBMCs. V usage is TRBV9 and J usage is TRBJ1-5; D is possibly TRBD1 (6 bases). This sequence was found in a man between 18 and 35 years old in good health and CMV-seronegative. The CDR3 nucleotides read TGTGCCAGCAGCGTAGAGGCAGGGGCAGGTCAGCCCCAGCATTTT. Translation gives CASSVEAGAGQPQHF. The whole variable domain, remainder taken from reference TRBV9 and TRBJ1-5, is DSGVTQTPKHLITATGQRVTLRCSPRSGDLSVYWYQQSLDQGLQFLIQYYNGEERAKGNILERFSAQQFPDLHSELNLSSLELGDSALYFCASSVEAGAGQPQHFGDGTRLSIL.